The clone carrying this T cell receptor (beta chain) was detected a few times. TCRdb reanalysed the 5' RACE reads using MiXCR and keeps one entry per CDR3 protein. The profile covers some 38,000 distinct CDR3 sequences, with 8% to 10% appearing a single time and 2.9% taken by the ten largest. The sample originates from a study of chronic HIV infection and antiretroviral therapy. This CDR3 contains 16 residues. Unmatched junction bases numbered 1, after V lost 2 bases and J lost 0 bases. From germline, CDR1 is LGHDT and CDR2 YNNKEL (reference sequence). J is TRBJ2-7 and V is TRBV3-1, with 13 bases identical to TRBD2. The sequencing sample was made of peripheral blood. The clonotype originates from an adult who had HIV and had not received antiretroviral therapy, or was an uninfected healthy control (not recorded which). For the CDR3, the DNA is TGTGCCAGCAGCCAATGGACTAGCGGGAGCTCCTACGAGCAGTACTTC. It yields the protein CASSQWTSGSSYEQYF.